This TCR beta chain comes out of a study of control samples from healthy donors and cancer patients. The repertoire was sequenced with immunoSEQ multiplex PCR; TCRdb's copy has only in-frame clones and lacks some. In the table there are roughly 190,000 clones, 91% of which are singletons. After removal of 1 base from V and 6 bases from J, the junction contained 7 bases not matched to a gene. Germline CDR1 reads SGHTA; CDR2 reads FQGNSA. There are 18 residues in the CDR3. V gene TRBV7-2 combines with J gene TRBJ2-3; 16 bases align to TRBD2. Specimen: blood. The origin of this receptor is a woman aged 25 to 39 in good health. In DNA form, the CDR3 reads TGTGCCAGCAGCTTAGGGGGGACTAGCGGGAGGGCCCGGGATACGCAGTATTTT. It codes for CASSLGGTSGRARDTQYF.